Listed below are T cell receptor beta chains from one sample, sequenced in a study of blood T cell repertoires in COVID-19. Sequencing was performed with immunoSEQ multiplex PCR; in TCRdb, only in-frame clones are kept and a portion is missing. This sample has tens of thousands of clones, with 90% to 95% found just once. Specimen: peripheral blood. The receptors stem from a man in his forties or fifties with COVID-19, enrolled during active disease. CDR3s include the opening cysteine and the closing phenylalanine or tryptophan. The order of the fields is J gene, clone size, D gene, V gene, CDR3 DNA, CDR3 protein. The D gene is left open where the match is weak. Not all rows give a size; the values are once, few, many and, for expanded clones, a class.

TRBJ2-2 . TRBD2 TRBV7-9 TGTGCCAGCAGCCCCGTCGGGAGGGCTACCGGGGAGCTGTTTTTT CASSPVGRATGELFF
TRBJ1-2 . . TRBV10-3 TGTGCCATCAGACCGACAGACACTAACTATGGCTACACCTTC CAIRPTDTNYGYTF
TRBJ2-7 . TRBD1 TRBV7-9 TGTGCCAGCAGACAACCGGGACAGGGTACCTACGAGCAGTACTTC CASRQPGQGTYEQYF
TRBJ2-7 few TRBD1 TRBV18 TGTGCCAGCTCACCGACAGGGGTCTCCTACGAGCAGTACTTC CASSPTGVSYEQYF
TRBJ1-5 . . TRBV27 TGTGCCAGCAGTTTGAAGCCCTATCAGCCCCAGCATTTT CASSLKPYQPQHF
TRBJ2-3 . . TRBV4-1 TGCGCCAGCAGCCAAGATACGTCAGGGGGCACAGATACGCAGTATTTT CASSQDTSGGTDTQYF
TRBJ1-1 . . TRBV5-6 TGTGCCAGCAGCCCCTCGGGGGGGCGTCAGTGGACTGAAGCTTTCTTT CASSPSGGRQWTEAFF
TRBJ1-4 once TRBD1 TRBV18 TGTGCCAGCTCGTACCGACAGGGGGCAACTAATGAAAAACTGTTTTTT CASSYRQGATNEKLFF
TRBJ2-7 . TRBD1 TRBV18 TGTGCCAGCTCACCACCGGACAGGACCCAACAGTACTTC CASSPPDRTQQYF
TRBJ1-1 . . TRBV19 TGTGCCAGTAGTCGGGGGATGAACACTGAAGCTTTCTTT CASSRGMNTEAFF
TRBJ2-1 . . TRBV6-2/TRBV6-3 TGTGCCAGCAGCCAACCGGGCGGGAAGGTAAGGAATGAGCAGTTCTTC CASSQPGGKVRNEQFF
TRBJ1-6 . TRBD1 TRBV10-3 TGTGCCATCAGGGACAGGGACGGCGGCGGGAATAATTCACCCCTCCACTTT CAIRDRDGGGNNSPLHF
TRBJ1-5 . TRBD1 TRBV29-1 TGCAGCGTTGAAGTAGGGACAGGGGGCAATCAGCCCCAGCATTTT CSVEVGTGGNQPQHF
TRBJ2-1 . TRBD2 TRBV5-1 TGCGCCAGCAGCTTTGCCCCGACTAGCGGCGATGAGCAGTTCTTC CASSFAPTSGDEQFF
TRBJ2-1 . TRBD2 TRBV5-8 TGTGCCAGCAGCTTGTGGGAGGGTAGGGGTTCCTACAATGAGCAGTTCTTC CASSLWEGRGSYNEQFF
TRBJ2-1 . . TRBV12-5 TGTGCTAGTGGTTTGCTTTCAGGGTGGAATGAGCAGTTCTTC CASGLLSGWNEQFF
TRBJ1-2 . TRBD1 TRBV27 TGTGCCAGCAGTTTATCTCGGACAGGAATCTATGGCTACACCTTC CASSLSRTGIYGYTF
TRBJ2-3 . TRBD2 TRBV7-2 TGTGCCAGCAGCCAAGGGGGGCTAGCGGGAGGCACAGATACGCAGTATTTT CASSQGGLAGGTDTQYF
TRBJ2-1 . TRBD2 TRBV15 TGTGCCACCAGCAGAGATTTCGGGAGCCCGGGGGGGAATGAGCAGTTCTTC CATSRDFGSPGGNEQFF
TRBJ2-3 once . TRBV4-3 TGCGCCAGCAGCCAGTATACCCGACAGAAAAATACGCAGTATTTT CASSQYTRQKNTQYF
TRBJ1-2 few TRBD1 TRBV5-6 TGTGCCAGCAGCTGGGGGACAGATGGCTACACCTTC CASSWGTDGYTF
TRBJ2-7 . . TRBV19 TGTGCCAGTGCCCTCGGGGGGCTCTCCTACGAGCAGTACTTC CASALGGLSYEQYF
TRBJ2-5 . . TRBV27 TGTGCCAGCAGTGATGGACTGATCCAAGAGACCCAGTACTTC CASSDGLIQETQYF
TRBJ2-7 . . TRBV5-1 TGCGCCAGCAGCTTTTTCTCTAGCAACGAGCAGTACTTC CASSFFSSNEQYF
TRBJ1-4 once . TRBV4-2 TGTGCCAGCAGCCAAGATGGCGGCCGGGGGGCCACTAATGAAAAACTGTTTTTT CASSQDGGRGATNEKLFF
TRBJ2-5 . . TRBV19 TGTGCCAGTAGTCTAAGGGGACATATGCTGGAGACCCAGTACTTC CASSLRGHMLETQYF
TRBJ2-2 . TRBD1 TRBV7-8 TGTGCCAGCAGCCTTGCTATAACAGGGGCCGGCCATCTTGGGGAGCTGTTTTTT CASSLAITGAGHLGELFF
TRBJ2-7 . . TRBV18 TGTGCCAGCTCCCCTCAGGGATCCGAGCAGTACTTC CASSPQGSEQYF
TRBJ1-6 . TRBD1 TRBV19 TGTGCCAGTACCCCCGGGACAGAAGATTCACCCCTCCACTTT CASTPGTEDSPLHF
TRBJ2-3 . TRBD1 TRBV9 TGTGCCAGCAGCCCAAGGACAGGGTACAATACGCAGTATTTT CASSPRTGYNTQYF
TRBJ1-2 . . TRBV13 TGTGCCAGCAGCTCACAGGGAACCTATGGCTACACCTTC CASSSQGTYGYTF
TRBJ1-4 . TRBD1 TRBV27 TGTGCCAGCAGTCCCGGGACAGGGGCCGAAAAACTGTTTTTT CASSPGTGAEKLFF